The 29 T cell receptor beta chains reported below all come from one sample, sequenced in a study of T cells in Graves' hyperthyroidism and ophthalmopathy. RNA transcripts yielded amplified TCR beta CDR3 regions. The TCR CDR3 first-round RT-PCR relied on the HTBI primer set. Each CDR3 protein gets one entry after TCRdb re-called the multiplex PCR reads with MiXCR. The top ten clones hold 8.4% of a sample with roughly 740,000 distinct CDR3 sequences, roughly 15% of them seen once. The material sequenced was blood. The receptors were sampled from a man between 18 and 29 years old with Graves' hyperthyroidism.

This chain joins TRBV9 and TRBJ2-1, with D possibly being TRBD1 (6 bases). The CDR3 is 13 residues long. Germline V gives CDR1 SGDLS, CDR2 YYNGEE. Between the trimmed V and J ends, which lost 0 bases and 8 bases, there was a span of 9 bases. The CDR3 region is CASSVGPGDEQFF. In nucleotides, the CDR3 is TGTGCCAGCAGCGTAGGTCCAGGGGATGAGCAGTTCTTC.

To note about this clonotype: A much larger clone lies one base from this, so it may be a read error. The gene calls are TRBV28 and TRBJ2-7, with D perhaps assigned TRBD1 or TRBD2 (5 bases each). The V gene lost 4 bases and the J gene lost 9 bases, with 13 bases spanning the gap. The length of the CDR3 is 12 residues. Germline V CDR1 and CDR2: MDHEN, SYDVKM. The chain's CDR3 is CASSWDPGGQYF. For the CDR3, the DNA is TGTGCCAGCAGTTGGGACCCTGGGGGGCAGTACTTC. The full variable domain, its missing parts supplied by reference TRBV28 and TRBJ2-7, is DVKVTQSSRYLVKRTGEKVFLECVQDMDHENMFWYRQDPGLGLRLIYFSYDVKMKEKGDIPEGYSVSREKKERFSLILESASTNQTSMYLCASSWDPGGQYFGPGTRLTVT.

This clonotype was observed a few times. In nucleotides, the CDR3 is TGTGCCAGCACCGATACGGGGTCCTACAATGAGCAGTTCTTC. Its protein is CASTDTGSYNEQFF. The chain couples TRBV12-3 or TRBV12-4 to TRBJ2-1; D possibly corresponds to TRBD2 (5 bases). V dropped 7 bases and J dropped 1 base, with 11 bases sitting between them. The CDR3 is made up of 14 amino acids.

The rearrangement links TRBV10-3 to TRBJ2-3, with D possibly TRBD1 on 7 matching bases. Germline-derived CDR1 and CDR2 are ENHRY and SYGVKD. Deletions cut 3 bases from V and 2 bases from J, with 27 bases between. The CDR3 sequence is 20 residues long. The CDR3 nucleotides are TGTGCCATCAGTGACAGGGGGGCGTCCGATTCCTACCCCAACACAGATACGCAGTATTTT. Translated, it gives CAISDRGASDSYPNTDTQYF.

A remark on this clonotype: This CDR3 fails to terminate in the conserved phenylalanine or tryptophan, so it likely reflects a read error. This chain joins TRBV20-1 and TRBJ1-1; no clear D gene. Trimming took 0 bases from V and 4 from J, leaving 12 bases between them. Germline lookup yields CDR1 DFQATT and CDR2 SNEGSKA (reference sequence). The CDR3 is made up of 14 amino acids. CDR3 sequence: CSARDPTAPTEAFS. The DNA of the CDR3 is TGCAGTGCTAGAGATCCTACGGCGCCCACTGAAGCTTTCTCT.

This clonotype turned up a few times. CDR3 in DNA: TGCAGTGCTAGAGACGCGGTCTGGACAGGTAGAGGTCTGTTTTTT. Its translation is CSARDAVWTGRGLFF. The chain uses TRBV20-1 and TRBJ1-4, with 7 bases identical to TRBD1. Trimming removed 0 bases from V and 14 bases from J; junction bases left unmatched: 15. Per germline, CDR1 DFQATT and CDR2 SNEGSKA (reference sequence). The CDR3 covers 15 residues.

The chain uses TRBV20-1 and TRBJ2-3; D may be TRBD2 (5 bases). The CDR3 runs 14 residues. The ends were cut back, 3 bases at V and 0 bases at J, with 10 bases in the middle. Per the germline V gene, CDR1 is DFQATT and CDR2 is SNEGSKA (reference sequence). The CDR3 here is CSARRVTSTDTQYF. The CDR3 DNA sequence: TGCAGTGCTAGGCGGGTTACTAGCACAGATACGCAGTATTTT.

This clonotype came up a few times. DNA of the CDR3: TGTGCCAGCAGCCGAGGGACTAGCGAGATCCGATCCACAGATACGCAGTATTTT. Translation gives CASSRGTSEIRSTDTQYF. The V and J genes are TRBV7-9 and TRBJ2-3, with TRBD2 matching 10 bases. Trimming took 5 bases from V and 2 from J; bases not matched to a gene: 13. The CDR3 length is 18 residues. Germline CDR1 SEHNR, CDR2 FQNEAQ (reference sequence).

The V and J genes are TRBV12-3 or TRBV12-4 and TRBJ2-6; no definite D call. Trimming pared 5 bases from V and 0 bases from J, leaving 11 bases between. The CDR3 contains 16 residues. As DNA, the CDR3 is TGTGCCAGCAGTCTCCACCAAGGCTCTGGGGCCAACGTCCTGACTTTC. It yields the protein CASSLHQGSGANVLTF.

The chain has TRBV13 and TRBJ2-7; 8 bases are a match to TRBD2. After removal of 4 bases from V and 1 base from J, the junction contained 6 bases not matched to a gene. The CDR3 has 15 amino acids. Germline CDR1 and CDR2: PRHDT and FYEKMQ (reference sequence). Written as DNA, the CDR3 is TGTGCCAGCAGCTCGCCCGCGGGGGGTTCCTACGAGCAGTACTTC. Amino acid sequence: CASSSPAGGSYEQYF.

This clonotype has ten or more counts. The chain is built from TRBV12-3 or TRBV12-4 and TRBJ1-1; no clear D gene. V was shortened by 3 bases and J by 6 bases, with 17 bases between the two germline ends. This CDR3 has 15 residues. CDR3 sequence (DNA): TGTGCCAGCAGTTTCCTTCGGCGCTACCGAGCTGAAGCTTTCTTT. Encoded protein: CASSFLRRYRAEAFF.

This clonotype showed up just once. A single base separates this from a much larger clone, so it may be a read error. The V call is TRBV11-2, the J call TRBJ2-3; D gene uncertain. The CDR3 is 15 amino acids. Germline V gene data show CDR1 as SGHAT and CDR2 as FQNNGV. Trimming shortened V by 5 bases and J by 2 bases, and 14 bases separated the two germline ends. In DNA form, the CDR3 reads TGTGCCAGCAGCCTCTTTAGGATCTTCACAGATACGCAGTATTTT. Its translation is CASSLFRIFTDTQYF.

This chain joins TRBV7-8 and TRBJ1-1; D unclear. Germline CDR1 SGHVS, CDR2 FQNEAQ. The V end lost 5 bases, the J end lost 4 bases, and 17 bases lay between the germline ends. The CDR3 runs 15 residues. The CDR3 reads CASSGLSVSRTEAFF. In DNA, the CDR3 is TGTGCCAGCAGCGGCCTGTCAGTCAGCCGCACTGAAGCTTTCTTT.

The sample holds many counts of this clonotype. The J gene is TRBJ2-7, the V gene TRBV20-1; TRBD2 might be the D (6 bases). V was cut by 4 bases and J by 3 bases, with 19 bases left in between. The length of the CDR3 is 15 residues. Germline loops: CDR1 DFQATT, CDR2 SNEGSKA (reference sequence). This chain's CDR3 is CSAIRRDQPIYEQYF. For the CDR3, the DNA is TGCAGTGCTATAAGGAGGGACCAACCGATCTACGAGCAGTACTTC.

The rearrangement links TRBV6-2 or TRBV6-3 to TRBJ1-2, with D uncertain. V dropped 5 bases and J dropped 7 bases, with 11 bases sitting between them. This CDR3 contains 12 residues. Germline CDR1 and CDR2: MNHEY and SVGEGT. CDR3 sequence reads: CASSPSPVGYTF. The CDR3 DNA is TGTGCCAGCAGTCCCTCCCCGGTTGGCTACACCTTC.

This chain links TRBV9 with TRBJ2-3; D gene ambiguous. The CDR3 is 13 amino acids. From germline, CDR1 is SGDLS and CDR2 YYNGEE. Trimming cost V 3 bases and J 0 bases, with 5 bases left between them. This CDR3 reads CASSAHSTDTQYF. CDR3 nucleotide sequence: TGTGCCAGCAGCGCCCACAGCACAGATACGCAGTATTTT.

Only a few counts were recorded for this clonotype. The genes are TRBV7-2 and TRBJ1-1; 9 nucleotides match TRBD1. The CDR3 extends over 14 amino acids. Germline V lookup: CDR1 SGHTA, CDR2 FQGNSA. The V segment lost 5 bases and the J segment 7 bases; nucleotides outside the gene matches: 8. This CDR3 is CASSSRTGENEAFF. The CDR3 DNA reads as TGTGCCAGCAGCAGCAGGACAGGGGAGAATGAAGCTTTCTTT.

This clonotype has only one observation. V and J are TRBV20-1 and TRBJ2-5; 9 positions agree with TRBD1. In germline, CDR1 is DFQATT, CDR2 SNEGSKA (reference sequence). V lost 8 bases, J lost 3 bases, and 4 bases stayed unmatched. The CDR3 is 12 residues long. The DNA of the CDR3 is TGCAGTACCTGGACAGGGGAAGAGACCCAGTACTTC. It translates to CSTWTGEETQYF.

The chain carries TRBV4-1 and TRBJ1-5, with 7 bases lining up with TRBD1. This CDR3 comprises 16 residues. The germline V gene has CDR1 MGHRA and CDR2 YSYEKL. The junction had 9 bases not matched to a gene; V was cut back by 2 bases and J by 5 bases. This chain's CDR3 is CASSQTTGEVDQPQHF. For the CDR3, the DNA is TGCGCCAGCAGCCAAACAACAGGGGAAGTTGATCAGCCCCAGCATTTT.

This clonotype was seen a few times. The rearrangement uses TRBV27 and TRBJ2-5; D tentatively fits TRBD1 or TRBD2 (6 bases each). Germline CDR1 and CDR2: MNHEY and SMNVEV (reference sequence). CDR3 length: 14 amino acids. Trimming cost V 3 bases and J 3 bases, with 11 bases left between them. The CDR3 nucleotides read TGTGCCAGCAGTTTCTCGGGGGCGGAAGAGACCCAGTACTTC. It codes for CASSFSGAEETQYF.

This clonotype has just a few counts. The V gene is TRBV7-9, the J gene TRBJ2-7, with D possibly matching TRBD2 (5 bases). The CDR3 runs 14 residues. Per the germline V gene, CDR1 is SEHNR and CDR2 is FQNEAQ (reference sequence). V was clipped by 5 bases and J by 9 bases, with 20 bases between them. CDR3 in DNA: TGTGCCAGCAGCGCCACCCGAGGGTTAGGGCTGCAGTACTTC. This sequence encodes CASSATRGLGLQYF.

This clonotype appeared many times. The chain recombines TRBV6-5 with TRBJ1-1; D gene unclear. CDR3 length: 14 residues. Germline V gene sequence: CDR1 MNHEY, CDR2 SVGAGI. The V end lost 2 bases, the J end lost 5 bases, and 12 bases lay between the germline ends. In nucleotides, the CDR3 is TGTGCCAGCAGTTACCCGCTGCCAGGTACTGAAGCTTTCTTT. It specifies CASSYPLPGTEAFF.

This clonotype was detected only once. The chain links TRBV9 to TRBJ1-2; D unresolved. V lost 4 bases and J lost 3, with 19 bases in between. Germline CDR1 is SGDLS and CDR2 is YYNGEE. CDR3 length equals 16 residues. CDR3 DNA sequence: TGTGCCAGCAGCCGCCCAGGTTCGGAGGCCTACTATGGCTACACCTTC. Its translation: CASSRPGSEAYYGYTF.

This clonotype was seen a few times. The chain joins TRBV28 to TRBJ1-2, with D uncertain. Trimming shortened V by 2 bases and J by 8 bases, and 15 bases separated the two germline ends. Germline lookup yields CDR1 MDHEN and CDR2 SYDVKM. The CDR3 totals 14 residues. In DNA, the CDR3 is TGTGCCAGCAGTTTACAAACATCTCAGAGGGGCTACACCTTC. Translation gives CASSLQTSQRGYTF.

This clonotype was seen at least ten times. The rearrangement links TRBV2 to TRBJ2-3; D might be TRBD1 (8 bases). The CDR3 loop spans 17 amino acids. Germline assignment: CDR1 SNHLY and CDR2 FYNNEI. The V end was cut by 2 bases, the J end by 4 bases, with 19 bases between. Here the CDR3 reads CASSEPDWTGRADTQYF. CDR3 nucleotide sequence: TGTGCCAGCAGTGAACCAGATTGGACAGGGAGGGCAGATACGCAGTATTTT.

This clonotype was observed at least ten times. The genes are TRBV2 and TRBJ2-3, with D uncertain. The ends were cut back, 6 bases at V and 5 bases at J, with 15 bases in the middle. The CDR3 is 14 amino acids. In germline, CDR1 is SNHLY, CDR2 FYNNEI. CDR3 loop: CASSHWARGDTQYF. As DNA, the CDR3 is TGTGCCAGCAGCCACTGGGCAAGAGGAGATACGCAGTATTTT.

This clonotype was counted many times. The J gene is TRBJ2-3, the V gene TRBV11-1; TRBD2 aligns across 10 bases. This CDR3 is 18 amino acids long. V lost 5 bases and J lost 0; bases outside the gene matches: 11. CDR1 is SGHAT, CDR2 FQDESV, per germline (reference sequence). The CDR3 loop reads CASSPGLAFTASTDTQYF. The CDR3 bases are TGTGCCAGCAGCCCGGGACTAGCGTTTACTGCTAGCACAGATACGCAGTATTTT.

This clonotype was observed many times. The J gene is TRBJ1-1, the V gene TRBV28; 7 bases match TRBD1. V trimming: 6 bases; J trimming: 0 bases; junction bases outside the gene matches: 13. Per germline, CDR1 MDHEN and CDR2 SYDVKM. The CDR3 spans 17 residues. Here the CDR3 DNA reads TGTGCCAGCAGCCCTCCGGGACAGTTTTACATGAACACTGAAGCTTTCTTT. Translating gives CASSPPGQFYMNTEAFF.

The chain employs TRBV19 and TRBJ2-2; D is unresolved. Germline-derived CDR1 and CDR2 are LNHDA and SQIVND (reference sequence). The length of the CDR3 is 13 residues. V lost 7 bases and J 5 bases, leaving 11 bases between the germline ends. DNA for the CDR3: TGTGCCAGTAACCTAGTGGGGACCGGGGAGCTGTTTTTT. It codes for CASNLVGTGELFF.